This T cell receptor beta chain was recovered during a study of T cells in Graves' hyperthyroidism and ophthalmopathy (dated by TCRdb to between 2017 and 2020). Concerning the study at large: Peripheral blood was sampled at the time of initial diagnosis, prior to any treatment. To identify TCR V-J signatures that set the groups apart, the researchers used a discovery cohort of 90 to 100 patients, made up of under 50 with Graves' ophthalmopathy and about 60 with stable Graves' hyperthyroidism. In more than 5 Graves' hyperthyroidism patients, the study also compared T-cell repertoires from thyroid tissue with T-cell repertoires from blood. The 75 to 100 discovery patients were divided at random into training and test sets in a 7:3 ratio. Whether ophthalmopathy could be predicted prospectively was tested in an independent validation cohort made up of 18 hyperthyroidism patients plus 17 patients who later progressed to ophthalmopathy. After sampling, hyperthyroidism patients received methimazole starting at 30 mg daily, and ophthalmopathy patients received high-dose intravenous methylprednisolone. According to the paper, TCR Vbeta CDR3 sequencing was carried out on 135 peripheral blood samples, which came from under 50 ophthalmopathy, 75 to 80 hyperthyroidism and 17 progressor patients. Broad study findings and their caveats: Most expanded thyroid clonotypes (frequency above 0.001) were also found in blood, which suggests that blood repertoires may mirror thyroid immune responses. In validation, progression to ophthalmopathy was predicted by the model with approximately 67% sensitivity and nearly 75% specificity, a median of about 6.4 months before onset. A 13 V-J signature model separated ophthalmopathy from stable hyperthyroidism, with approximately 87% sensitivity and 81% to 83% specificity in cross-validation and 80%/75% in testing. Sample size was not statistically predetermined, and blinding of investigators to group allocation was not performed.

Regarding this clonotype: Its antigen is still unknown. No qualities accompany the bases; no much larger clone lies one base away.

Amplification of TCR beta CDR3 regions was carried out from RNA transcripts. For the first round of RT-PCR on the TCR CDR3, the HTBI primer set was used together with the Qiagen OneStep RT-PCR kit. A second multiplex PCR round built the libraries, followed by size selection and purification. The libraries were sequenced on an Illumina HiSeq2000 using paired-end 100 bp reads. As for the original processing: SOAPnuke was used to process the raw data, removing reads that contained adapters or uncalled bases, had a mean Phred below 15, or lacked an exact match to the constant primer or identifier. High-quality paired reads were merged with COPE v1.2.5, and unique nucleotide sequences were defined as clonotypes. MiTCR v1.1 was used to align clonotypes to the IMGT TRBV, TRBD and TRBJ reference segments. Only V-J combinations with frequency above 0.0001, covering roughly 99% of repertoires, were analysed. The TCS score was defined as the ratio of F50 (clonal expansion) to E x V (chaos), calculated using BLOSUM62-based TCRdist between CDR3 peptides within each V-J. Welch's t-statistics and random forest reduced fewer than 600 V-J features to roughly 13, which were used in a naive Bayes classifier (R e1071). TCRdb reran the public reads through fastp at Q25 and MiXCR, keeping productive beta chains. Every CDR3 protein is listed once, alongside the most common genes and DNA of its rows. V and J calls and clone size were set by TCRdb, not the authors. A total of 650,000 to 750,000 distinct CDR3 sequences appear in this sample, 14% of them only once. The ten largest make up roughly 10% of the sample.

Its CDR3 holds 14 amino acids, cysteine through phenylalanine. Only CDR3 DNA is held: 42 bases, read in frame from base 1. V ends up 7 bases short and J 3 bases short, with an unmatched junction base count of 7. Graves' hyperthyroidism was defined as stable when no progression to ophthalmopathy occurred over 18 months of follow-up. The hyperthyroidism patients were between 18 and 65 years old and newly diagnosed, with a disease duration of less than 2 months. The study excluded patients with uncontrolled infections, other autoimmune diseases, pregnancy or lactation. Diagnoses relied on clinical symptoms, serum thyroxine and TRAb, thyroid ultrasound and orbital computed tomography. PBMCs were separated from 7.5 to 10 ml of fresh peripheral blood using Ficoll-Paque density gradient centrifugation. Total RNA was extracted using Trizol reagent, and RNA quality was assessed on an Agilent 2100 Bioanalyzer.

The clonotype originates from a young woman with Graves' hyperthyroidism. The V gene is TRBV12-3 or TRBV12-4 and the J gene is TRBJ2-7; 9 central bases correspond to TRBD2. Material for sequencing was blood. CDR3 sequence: CASNPSGDYYEQYF. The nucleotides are TGTGCCAGCAACCCTAGCGGGGACTACTACGAGCAGTACTTC.